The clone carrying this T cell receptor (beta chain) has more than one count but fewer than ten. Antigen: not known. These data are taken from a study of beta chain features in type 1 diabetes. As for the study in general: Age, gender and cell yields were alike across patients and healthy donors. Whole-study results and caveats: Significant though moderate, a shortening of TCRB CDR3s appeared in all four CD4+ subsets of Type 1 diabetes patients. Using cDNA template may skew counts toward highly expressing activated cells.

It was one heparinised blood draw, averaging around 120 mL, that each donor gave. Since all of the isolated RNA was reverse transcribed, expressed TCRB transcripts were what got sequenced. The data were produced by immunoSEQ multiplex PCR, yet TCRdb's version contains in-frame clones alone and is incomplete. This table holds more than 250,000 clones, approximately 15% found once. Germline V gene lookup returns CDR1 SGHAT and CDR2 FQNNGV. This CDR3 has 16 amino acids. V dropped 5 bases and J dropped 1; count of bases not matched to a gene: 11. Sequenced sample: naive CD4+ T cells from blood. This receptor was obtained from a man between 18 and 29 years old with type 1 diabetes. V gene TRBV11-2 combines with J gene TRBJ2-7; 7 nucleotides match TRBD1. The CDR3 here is CASSVTPDRRSYEQYF. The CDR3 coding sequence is TGTGCCAGCAGCGTAACCCCGGACAGGCGGTCCTACGAGCAGTACTTC.